This is a list of T cell receptor beta chains from one sample in a study of monozygotic twins with inflammatory bowel disease. From its re-call of the 5' RACE reads, TCRdb lists each CDR3 protein once, without DNA. This specimen shows more than 350,000 distinct CDR3 sequences; the ten leading clones hold 2% to 3%. Sequenced sample: blood. Every receptor here comes from a human donor with ulcerative colitis or Crohn's disease, or a healthy co-twin of an affected twin (not recorded which). The CDR3 runs from the conserved cysteine through the conserved F or W.

TRBV20-1	TRBJ2-3	CSASRREHGDTQYF
TRBV7-9	TRBJ2-1	CASSFRGIDEQFF
TRBV14	TRBJ2-1	CASRTTLAGGRNEQFF
TRBV6-2/TRBV6-3	TRBJ2-5	CASSGDRETRETQYF
TRBV5-1	TRBJ1-3	CASSWDNTSISGNTIYF
TRBV7-2	TRBJ2-5	CASSLGRTTETQYF
TRBV7-3	TRBJ2-6	CASSPFSGANVLTF
TRBV6-1	TRBJ2-2	CASTPLGQTITGELFF
TRBV29-1	TRBJ2-7	CSVAGTGISYEQYF
TRBV4-1	TRBJ1-1	CASSHPPTGVNTEAFF
TRBV5-1	TRBJ1-2	CASSIPIDQGYRGYTF
TRBV5-1	TRBJ2-1	CASDLGGTSYNEQFF
TRBV6-1	TRBJ1-5	CASSEALGSPQVNQPQHF
TRBV29-1	TRBJ2-7	CSAMTGGMEYF
TRBV12-3/TRBV12-4	TRBJ1-1	CASRLTGGTEAFF
TRBV6-1	TRBJ1-1	CASSFDRGGEAFF
TRBV7-3	TRBJ2-1	CASSHFSGAEQFF
TRBV30	TRBJ2-2	CAWRAYTGELFF
TRBV5-1	TRBJ2-1	CASSMAGAAYNEQFF
TRBV27	TRBJ1-4	CASSDLGAREKLFF
TRBV5-4	TRBJ1-2	CASSPPFRGLHYGYTF
TRBV4-1	TRBJ2-7	CASSHETSGYEQYF
TRBV7-8	TRBJ1-5	CASSLARGQGGQPQHF
TRBV23-1	TRBJ2-3	CASSHSPGKAGTDTQYF
TRBV7-2	TRBJ2-3	CASSLALTDTQYF
TRBV12-3/TRBV12-4	TRBJ1-2	CASSRTGQDGGYTF
TRBV29-1	TRBJ2-1	CSVEIDSRLDEQFF
TRBV18	TRBJ1-1	CASSPQAGQLINTEAFF
TRBV7-8	TRBJ2-5	CASSLAGRPHQETQYF
TRBV20-1	TRBJ2-7	CSASEEGGRWYEQYF
TRBV7-9	TRBJ1-2	CASSIGTKGDYGYTF
TRBV4-2	TRBJ2-1	CASSMGPGAYEQFF
TRBV15	TRBJ2-5	CATSRVGIGAGETQYF
TRBV4-2	TRBJ2-1	CASSHTEHNEQFF
TRBV20-1	TRBJ2-1	CSARGRGSYNEQSF
TRBV19	TRBJ1-4	CASRTGGGGEKLFF
TRBV29-1	TRBJ1-1	CSALRDRTEAFF
TRBV4-2	TRBJ2-2	CASSQRGTNTGELFF
TRBV20-1	TRBJ2-3	CSARDLSLGGGAGDTQYF
TRBV14	TRBJ2-7	CASSRGGGTYEQYF
TRBV18	TRBJ2-3	CASSSSQSDTQYF
TRBV20-1	TRBJ1-2	CSARDPEQPGYGYTF
TRBV7-3	TRBJ2-3	CASSYTGADTQYF
TRBV7-3	TRBJ2-2	CASSAAPNTGELFF
TRBV7-2	TRBJ2-7	CASSLAWGDEQYF
TRBV7-9	TRBJ2-1	CASSLYRTGGKHNEQFF
TRBV3-1	TRBJ1-4	CASSQRGGRDEKLFF
TRBV2	TRBJ2-7	CASTAVYEQYF
TRBV28	TRBJ2-7	CASGGGGGTYEQYF
TRBV19	TRBJ2-2	CATSVTGELFF
TRBV12-3/TRBV12-4	TRBJ1-4	CASSFGTPEKLFF
TRBV24-1	TRBJ2-3	CATSDSGPGTDTQYF
TRBV7-9	TRBJ2-7	CASSFRFSGTGEYEQYF
TRBV12-3/TRBV12-4	TRBJ2-3	CASSSLGTGEADTQYF
TRBV6-6	TRBJ1-1	CASSYGVTMAFF
TRBV5-1	TRBJ1-1	CASRGLMNTEAFF
TRBV3-1	TRBJ1-2	CASSQDTRTIYGYTF
TRBV7-9	TRBJ2-3	CASSTGTSGATDTQYF
TRBV20-1	TRBJ2-7	CSASWYRGKASLEQYF